The source of this T cell receptor beta chain is a study of shared clonotypes between healthy human individuals. Using immunoSEQ multiplex PCR, the repertoire was profiled, and TCRdb retains in-frame clones only, with some absent. Of millions of clones in the sample, about 92% are singletons; the top ten hold under 2%. The CDR3 totals 15 residues. The V gene end was trimmed by 6 bases and the J gene end by 8 bases; junction bases not matched to a gene: 11. The germline CDR1 and CDR2 sequences are KGHSH and LQKENI. Positive CCR7 selection of CD45RO-negative cells yielded the naive CD8 cells, and terminally differentiated effector memory CD45RA+ cells were excluded.

The clonotype was recovered from a man between 18 and 35 years old in good health. Some clones in this sample may be carry-over from other donors' samples. The V and J genes are TRBV18 and TRBJ2-1; 9 bases match TRBD2. Sequenced input: naive CD8+ T cells from PBMCs. The CDR3 DNA sequence: TGTGCCAGCTCCCCTAGCGGGATATTTTCCTATGAGCAGTTCTTC. This sequence encodes CASSPSGIFSYEQFF.